This T cell receptor beta chain was identified during a study of T cell repertoires in cytomegalovirus infection. At the level of the study: Both a matching HLA type and CMV infection were indicated by public TCR beta signatures.

This CDR3 has 13 residues. Trimming removed 5 bases at V and 5 bases at J, with 9 bases between. Per germline, CDR1 SEHNR and CDR2 FQNEAQ (reference sequence). TCRdb fed the reads into MiXCR, producing one record per CDR3 protein. The table lists about 71,000 distinct CDR3 sequences, approximately 22% of them singletons. In its sample, this clonotype was seen a few times. Antigen specificity is unknown. V and J are TRBV7-9 and TRBJ2-2, with a weak D call TRBD1 (6 bases). Source: CD8+ T cells from cultured PBMCs, taken from culture after CMV antigen stimulation. This TCR was sampled from a human donor in good health (CMV status not recorded). Some clones in this sample may be carry-over from other donors' samples. In DNA, the CDR3 is TGTGCCAGCAGCCAGGGGTTTACCGGGGAGCTGTTTTTT. Translating gives CASSQGFTGELFF.